The sequence of this T cell receptor (beta chain) was determined in a study of breast tumors, draining lymph nodes, adjacent tissues. Study-wide points: Tumor T cell lymph node origin was a supported hypothesis, not proven. Compared with basal-like, luminal-like tumors shared significantly more repertoire with nontumor tissue. Tumor repertoires ranked between lymph nodes and nontumor tissue in diversity, with V and J gene preferences.

TCRdb processed the multiplex PCR reads anew with MiXCR; each CDR3 protein has one entry. The sample shows about 180,000 distinct CDR3 sequences, roughly a third of them seen only once. The lymph nodes were axillary draining lymph nodes from breast cancer patients. CDR3 length: 14 residues. CDR1 is SGDLS and CDR2 is YYNGEE in the germline V gene. This clonotype was recorded many times. Its antigen is as yet unknown. The germline gene is not matched at one end of the junction; a read error may be the cause. The specimen was axillary lymph node tissue. This receptor was taken from a female donor with breast cancer. Some clones in this sample may be carry-over from other donors' samples. This chain links TRBV9 with TRBJ2-5; 7 nucleotides line up with TRBD2. CDR3 DNA: TGTGCCAGCAGCTCGAGGGACTATAGAGAGACCCAGTCCTTC. Its protein is CASSSRDYRETQSF.